This T cell receptor beta chain stems from a study of long-term antiretroviral therapy in people with HIV. V lost 3 bases and J lost 2, with 8 bases in between. The CDR3 contains 13 residues. The germline gives CDR1 KGHSH, CDR2 LQKENI. Runs used v3.0 of the immunoSEQ assay and were done at survey level. The table came from immunoSEQ multiplex PCR; TCRdb's copy has only in-frame clones and leaves some out. This sample carries about 18,000 clones, roughly 89% of them seen once, and the ten largest clones take around a tenth. This TCR came from a man in his fifties with HIV. This chain links TRBV18 with TRBJ2-7; D not certain. The source material was unsorted PBMCs, sampled 3 years after starting antiretroviral therapy. The CDR3 reads CASSPERPYEQYF. Written as DNA, the CDR3 is TGTGCCAGCTCACCGGAAAGGCCCTACGAGCAGTACTTC.